This T cell receptor beta chain was sequenced during a study of OX40 agonist ivuxolimab in advanced cancers. Background on the study: A diagnosis of hepatocellular carcinoma, melanoma, renal cell or head and neck cancer was present in dose-escalation patients. The mean age was roughly 60 years, ranging from 23 to 79, with around four fifths of participants male. Treatment received earlier with anti-PD-1, anti-PD-L1 or anti-CTLA-4 agents was allowed, and more than 30% had some. Overall study findings and caveats: In general, CD8+ T cells held more expanded clones than CD4+ did, on average.

The germline gives CDR1 KGHSH, CDR2 LQKENI. The ends were cut back, 3 bases at V and 9 bases at J, with 9 bases in the middle. The CDR3 covers 12 residues. Produced via immunoSEQ multiplex PCR; TCRdb's table is partial and in-frame only. The table records about 77,000 clones, roughly 84% of them present only once. Details on this clone: Antigen unknown.

The chain has TRBV18 and TRBJ2-1, with D uncertain. Here the sequenced sample was CD4+ or CD8+ T cells sorted from blood, taken in a trial of the OX40 agonist ivuxolimab. The receptor's source is an adult with an advanced solid tumor such as melanoma, head and neck, liver or kidney cancer. The CDR3 here is CASSPAAIEQFF. For the CDR3, the DNA is TGTGCCAGCTCACCGGCGGCGATTGAGCAGTTCTTC.